The 22 T cell receptor beta chains below all came from one sample that was sequenced in a study of Graves' ophthalmopathy and Graves' hyperthyroidism. Investigators amplified TCR beta CDR3 regions from RNA transcripts. First-round RT-PCR relied on HTBI primers, and a second-round multiplex PCR came next. Via MiXCR, TCRdb re-called the multiplex PCR reads, giving one row per CDR3 protein. The sample comprises 350,000 to 450,000 distinct CDR3 sequences, approximately 20% of which are singletons, and around 1.6% rests with the top ten. Sequencing input: peripheral blood. Source of these receptors: a young woman with Graves' ophthalmopathy.

The table lists this clonotype with many counts. The CDR3 sequence: CATRSVIATEAFF. DNA for the CDR3: TGTGCCACCAGGTCGGTTATAGCGACTGAAGCTTTCTTT. V usage is TRBV15 and J usage is TRBJ1-1; D remains unclear. Trimming removed 6 bases at V and 5 bases at J, with 13 bases between. The germline V gene has CDR1 LNHNV and CDR2 YYDKDF (reference sequence). The CDR3 loop spans 13 amino acids.

This clonotype was observed at least ten times. The chain links TRBV15 to TRBJ1-1; D may be TRBD1 (6 bases). This CDR3 region has 16 residues. Per the germline V gene, CDR1 is LNHNV and CDR2 is YYDKDF (reference sequence). Deletions cut 0 bases from V and 4 bases from J, with 15 bases between. The CDR3 protein is CATSRELWGPGTEAFF. In DNA form, the CDR3 reads TGTGCCACCAGCAGAGAGCTGTGGGGGCCCGGCACTGAAGCTTTCTTT.

On this clonotype itself: This may be a read error, as it is one base from a much larger clone. The CDR3 bases are TGTGCCAGCAGACTTCGACAGGGGCGGAATCAGCCCCGGCATTTT. Translation: CASRLRQGRNQPRHF. The chain couples TRBV28 to TRBJ1-5, with TRBD1 identical over 8 bases. The CDR3 has 15 amino acids. Per the germline V gene, CDR1 is MDHEN and CDR2 is SYDVKM.

This clonotype was counted many times. The chain uses TRBV6-5 and TRBJ1-1; D gene uncertain. Trimming stripped 8 bases from V and 5 bases from J, with 9 bases between. CDR3 length: 11 residues. Per the germline V gene, CDR1 is MNHEY and CDR2 is SVGAGI. The CDR3 reads CASGFLTEAFF. The CDR3 DNA follows: TGTGCCAGCGGATTTTTGACTGAAGCTTTCTTT.

This clonotype was counted at least ten times. The V call is TRBV2, the J call TRBJ2-7, with 10 bases aligning to TRBD1. The CDR3 extends over 16 amino acids. The V gene's germline CDR1 is SNHLY and CDR2 FYNNEI. Trimming cost V 5 bases and J 0 bases; bases outside gene matches: 7. The CDR3 DNA reads TGTGCCAGCAGTTTAGGGGGACAGGGGTTCTCCTACGAGCAGTACTTC. Its translation: CASSLGGQGFSYEQYF.

This clonotype was seen at least ten times. CDR3 sequence reads: CASSRDRSSYEQYF. CDR3 DNA sequence: TGTGCCAGCAGCCGGGACCGTAGCTCCTACGAGCAGTACTTC. This chain joins TRBV2 and TRBJ2-7; D assignment may be TRBD1 or TRBD2 (5 bases each). V was pared by 6 bases and J by 0 bases, with 12 bases between. The germline V gene encodes CDR1 SNHLY and CDR2 FYNNEI. CDR3 size: 14 residues.

This clonotype was detected ten times or more. The chain uses TRBV7-8 and TRBJ1-5; D is undetermined. Germline V CDR1 and CDR2: SGHVS, FQNEAQ. The CDR3 covers 15 residues. V was cut by 5 bases and J by 2 bases, with 13 bases left in between. CDR3 coding DNA: TGTGCCAGCAGCCCACTCGGCGCGGGCAATCAGCCCCAGCATTTT. Translation gives CASSPLGAGNQPQHF.

This clonotype was seen at least ten times. The rearrangement links TRBV11-2 to TRBJ2-5; the match to TRBD2 covers 7 bases. Per germline, CDR1 SGHAT and CDR2 FQNNGV. The CDR3 extends over 14 amino acids. V gave up 3 bases and J gave up 1 base; unmatched junction bases: 2. CDR3 DNA sequence: TGTGCCAGCAGCTTCGTAGCGGGCCAAGAGACCCAGTACTTC. Amino acid sequence: CASSFVAGQETQYF.

The chain employs TRBV18 and TRBJ1-1; 7 bases fit TRBD1. Per germline, CDR1 KGHSH and CDR2 LQKENI. The junction had 6 bases not matched to a gene; V was cut back by 3 bases and J by 2 bases. CDR3 length: 15 residues. CDR3 amino acids: CASSPGAGGNTEAFF. In DNA form, the CDR3 reads TGTGCCAGCTCACCGGGGGCAGGGGGTAACACTGAAGCTTTCTTT.

The table lists this clonotype with many counts. The V gene is TRBV2, the J gene TRBJ2-7; TRBD2 agrees at 13 bases. The CDR3 is made up of 17 amino acids. Per germline, CDR1 SNHLY and CDR2 FYNNEI. J was trimmed by 6 bases and V by 5 bases; bases with no gene match: 13. This CDR3 is CASSTSMTSGRLGEQYF. The CDR3 bases are TGTGCCAGCAGTACATCTATGACTAGCGGGAGGTTAGGCGAGCAGTACTTC.

This chain uses TRBV12-3 or TRBV12-4 with TRBJ2-7; 10 bases fit TRBD2. The CDR3 extends over 16 amino acids. The V segment lost 3 bases and the J segment 3 bases; nucleotides outside the gene matches: 8. CDR3 loop: CASSLRLAGVGYEQYF. The CDR3 nucleotides are TGTGCCAGCAGTTTGAGGCTAGCGGGAGTAGGCTACGAGCAGTACTTC.

Here the CDR3 reads CASSEATLTGRGNYGYTF. The DNA for the CDR3 is TGTGCCAGCAGTGAAGCTACCCTGACGGGGAGGGGAAACTATGGCTACACCTTC. V and J are TRBV6-1 and TRBJ1-2, with a weak D call TRBD1 (5 bases). CDR3 length: 18 amino acids. V gave up 0 bases and J gave up 2 bases, with 19 bases separating them. In germline, CDR1 is MNHNS, CDR2 SASEGT.

This clonotype was detected many times. The chain combines TRBV6-2 or TRBV6-3 with TRBJ2-7; TRBD2 aligns across 8 bases. Losses at the gene ends were 4 bases for V and 6 bases for J; bases not matched to a gene: 5. The V gene's germline CDR1 is MNHEY and CDR2 SVGEGT. The CDR3 spans 13 residues. Here the CDR3 DNA reads TGTGCCAGCAGTTTAGTAGCGGGAATCGAGCAGTACTTC. Amino acids: CASSLVAGIEQYF.

This clonotype has just a few counts. The V call is TRBV6-5, the J call TRBJ2-7; no firm D call. The CDR3 has 17 residues. Germline CDR1 and CDR2: MNHEY and SVGAGI. V lost 4 bases, J lost 2 bases, and 21 bases lay in between. The CDR3 here is CASSFELDSVHPYEQYF. The CDR3, as DNA: TGTGCCAGCAGTTTCGAATTAGACTCAGTGCATCCCTACGAGCAGTACTTC.

In its sample, this clonotype was seen many times. The CDR3 spells CASSLEGVNIQYF. CDR3 nucleotide sequence: TGTGCCAGCAGCTTAGAGGGGGTAAACATTCAGTACTTC. This rearrangement joins TRBV7-2 to TRBJ2-4; D possibly corresponds to TRBD1 (6 bases). Germline loops: CDR1 SGHTA, CDR2 FQGNSA. The CDR3 is made up of 13 amino acids. Trimming left V 1 base short and J 6 bases short, with 7 bases between. Looking up the rest from reference TRBV7-2 and TRBJ2-4 gives the full variable domain: GAGVSQSPSNKVTEKGKDVELRCDPISGHTALYWYRQSLGQGLEFLIYFQGNSAPDKSGLPSDRFSAERTGGSVSTLTIQRTQQEDSAVYLCASSLEGVNIQYFGAGTRLSVL.

V usage is TRBV11-1 and J usage is TRBJ2-5; 13 positions agree with TRBD2. The CDR3 sequence is 17 residues long. J was trimmed by 5 bases and V by 5 bases; bases with no gene match: 11. CDR1 SGHAT and CDR2 FQDESV come from the germline V gene (reference sequence). CDR3 in DNA: TGTGCCAGCAGCCCCAGCACGGGACTAGCGGGGCTGGAGACCCAGTACTTC. Protein: CASSPSTGLAGLETQYF.

This clonotype has ten or more counts. V and J are TRBV6-4 and TRBJ2-2; 14 positions agree with TRBD2. The junction had 10 bases not matched to a gene; V was cut back by 7 bases and J by 0 bases. This CDR3 comprises 19 residues. Germline CDR1 and CDR2: MRHNA and SNTAGT. CDR3 DNA sequence: TGTGCCAGCACCTTGAGGGGACTAGCGGGAGTATCGAACACCGGGGAGCTGTTTTTT. The encoded protein is CASTLRGLAGVSNTGELFF.

This clonotype was recorded many times. The CDR3 DNA reads TGTGCCTGGAGTGATTGGGGACGGTCGAACACTGAAGCTTTCTTT. It specifies CAWSDWGRSNTEAFF. The J gene is TRBJ1-1, the V gene TRBV30, with D tentatively TRBD1 (5 bases). Looked up from germline, CDR1 is GTSNPN and CDR2 is SVGIG (reference sequence). The V and J ends lost 1 base and 1 base respectively, with 13 bases between them. This CDR3 has 15 amino acids.

A word on this clonotype: One junction end does not reproduce the germline sequence, and a read error may be involved. This sequence joins TRBV30 and TRBJ1-1; D remains ambiguous. The germline V gene has CDR1 GTSNPN and CDR2 SVGIG (reference sequence). The CDR3 covers 14 residues. This CDR3 is CARSSRARNTEAFF. The CDR3 bases are TGTGCCCGGAGTTCCAGAGCCAGAAACACTGAAGCTTTCTTT.

This clonotype was seen many times. The chain recombines TRBV30 with TRBJ2-7, with 11 bases that match TRBD1. J lost 7 bases, V lost 2 bases, and 10 bases had no gene match. Per the germline V gene, CDR1 is GTSNPN and CDR2 is SVGIG (reference sequence). The CDR3 runs to 15 residues. The CDR3 sequence is CAWSTGQGASQEQYF. In DNA form, the CDR3 reads TGTGCCTGGAGTACAGGACAGGGGGCGTCGCAAGAGCAGTACTTC.

This clonotype was seen repeatedly, ten times or more. V gene TRBV30 combines with J gene TRBJ2-7, with D possibly being TRBD1 (5 bases). The CDR3 totals 12 residues. V shed 1 base and J shed 7 bases, with 11 bases lying between them. Germline V CDR1 and CDR2: GTSNPN, SVGIG (reference sequence). The CDR3 loop is CAWSAGKGEQYF. The CDR3 DNA sequence: TGTGCCTGGAGTGCAGGGAAAGGGGAGCAGTACTTC.

This clonotype was seen at least ten times. The rearrangement links TRBV27 to TRBJ2-3; D not resolved. The CDR3 is made up of 12 amino acids. CDR1 is MNHEY, CDR2 SMNVEV, per germline (reference sequence). The ends were cut back, 6 bases at V and 5 bases at J, with 9 bases in the middle. The CDR3 DNA is TGTGCCAGCAGGTCCGTTGGAGATACGCAGTATTTT. As protein: CASRSVGDTQYF.